The 27 T cell receptor beta chains presented below share a single source sample, sequenced in a study of control samples from healthy donors and cancer patients. TCRdb's copy holds only in-frame clones and misses some; the assay was immunoSEQ multiplex PCR. Found here are 60,000 to 95,000 clones, approximately 80% of them singletons; the top ten hold approximately 16%. Material for sequencing was blood. Every receptor here comes from a man aged 45-65 years in good health.

V usage is TRBV6-4 and J usage is TRBJ1-1; 10 bases fit TRBD1. V shed 8 bases and J 4 bases; nucleotides not matched to a gene: 7. The CDR3 sequence is 14 residues long. CDR1 and CDR2 from the germline V gene are MRHNA and SNTAGT. The CDR3 DNA sequence: TGTGCCAGCGGGACAGGGGTGCAAGCCACTGAAGCTTTCTTT. Encoded protein: CASGTGVQATEAFF.

This clone came up a few times. The chain couples TRBV4-1 to TRBJ1-1; 10 bases fit TRBD1. Germline CDR1 reads MGHRA; CDR2 reads YSYEKL. This CDR3 has 17 amino acids. After removal of 1 base from V and 9 bases from J, the junction contained 14 bases not matched to a gene. As DNA, the CDR3 is TGCGCCAGCAGCCAAGGCGTATTCCGGGACAGGGGAAGGAAAGCTTTCTTT. Protein: CASSQGVFRDRGRKAFF.

This clone showed up just a few times. The chain employs TRBV3-1 (or the pseudogene TRBV3-2) and TRBJ1-2; D is possibly TRBD1 (5 bases). The CDR3 extends over 16 amino acids. V was trimmed by 0 bases and J by 8 bases, leaving 19 bases between them. Germline CDR1 LGHDT, CDR2 YNNKEL (reference sequence). The CDR3 nucleotides read TGTGCCAGCAGCCAAGATAGGTCCGGGACGGCGGGGGGCTACACCTTC. This sequence encodes CASSQDRSGTAGGYTF.

The chain couples TRBV24-1 to TRBJ2-1; TRBD2 matches at 8 bases. The trim removed 3 bases at V and 9 bases at J, leaving 15 bases unmatched. Looked up from germline, CDR1 is KGHDR and CDR2 is SFDVKD. This CDR3 spans 17 amino acids. CDR3 coding DNA: TGTGCCACCAGTGATAATAGCGGGAACCACCCTAGGAGTGAGCAGTTCTTC. It codes for CATSDNSGNHPRSEQFF.

This chain connects TRBV7-7 to TRBJ2-1; 10 bases match TRBD2. The ends lost 5 bases at V and 6 bases at J; junction bases unmatched: 7. This CDR3 contains 15 residues. Germline V CDR1 and CDR2: SSHAT, FNYEAQ (reference sequence). In nucleotides, the CDR3 is TGTGCCAGCAGCAACGGACTAGCGGACTCCAATGAGCAGTTCTTC. Protein product: CASSNGLADSNEQFF.

This chain uses TRBV7-2 with TRBJ2-7; no reliable D call. The CDR3 covers 14 residues. The V end lost 0 bases, the J end lost 2 bases, and 8 bases lay between the germline ends. The germline V gene encodes CDR1 SGHTA and CDR2 FQGNSA. The CDR3 loop reads CASSLASSPYEQYF. Written as DNA, the CDR3 is TGTGCCAGCAGCTTAGCGAGCAGCCCCTACGAGCAGTACTTC.

This chain uses TRBV6-4 with TRBJ2-2; 7 nucleotides line up with TRBD2. V gave up 8 bases and J gave up 3 bases; unmatched junction bases: 6. Germline V lookup: CDR1 MRHNA, CDR2 SNTAGT. CDR3 length equals 14 residues. Here the CDR3 reads CASSELADTGELFF. Here the CDR3 DNA reads TGTGCCAGCTCCGAGCTAGCGGACACCGGGGAGCTGTTTTTT.

This clone has only one observation. The CDR3 DNA is TGCAGTGCCCGGGGGGACACTGAAGCTTTCTTT. It specifies CSARGDTEAFF. The chain has TRBV20-1 and TRBJ1-1, with D maybe TRBD1 (5 bases). Trimming cost V 6 bases and J 3 bases, with 8 bases left between them. Germline V gene data show CDR1 as DFQATT and CDR2 as SNEGSKA (reference sequence). The CDR3 has 11 residues.

This clone was counted a few times. This chain connects TRBV5-6 to TRBJ2-2; D is unclear. The CDR3 is 16 residues long. Germline-derived CDR1 and CDR2 are SGHDT and YYEEEE. The V gene lost 1 base and the J gene lost 3 bases, with 13 bases spanning the gap. The CDR3 bases are TGTGCCAGCAGCTTGCGTGAGGCCGGTCACACCGGGGAGCTGTTTTTT. It yields the protein CASSLREAGHTGELFF.

As for this clone: Germline is not matched at one junction end, which may reflect a read error. V usage is TRBV6-5 and J usage is TRBJ2-2, with 8 bases fitting TRBD1. The CDR3 spans 14 residues. Germline V gene data show CDR1 as MNHEY and CDR2 as SVGAGI. The CDR3: CASSFSGGGRGAVF. The DNA for the CDR3 is TGTGCCAGCAGTTTTTCAGGGGGCGGACGGGGAGCTGTTTTT.

V gene TRBV7-9 combines with J gene TRBJ1-6, with D possibly TRBD1 on 6 matching bases. This CDR3 spans 14 amino acids. Germline CDR1 reads SEHNR; CDR2 reads FQNEAQ (reference sequence). Trimming stripped 5 bases from V and 14 bases from J, with 19 bases between. The CDR3 spells CASSPQGANSALHF. The CDR3 DNA sequence: TGTGCCAGCAGCCCACAGGGTGCGAATTCGGCCCTCCACTTT.

The chain recombines TRBV24-1 with TRBJ2-1; TRBD2 matches at 12 bases. Germline CDR1 reads KGHDR; CDR2 reads SFDVKD. V shed 5 bases, J shed 5 bases, and the junction held 9 bases outside the gene matches. This CDR3 spans 17 amino acids. In DNA, the CDR3 is TGTGCCACCAGTGTGTCTAGCGGGAGGGGGGTTAACAATGAGCAGTTCTTC. Its protein product is CATSVSSGRGVNNEQFF.

The chain recombines TRBV18 with TRBJ1-1; possibly TRBD1 for D (6 bases). The length of the CDR3 is 16 residues. The V and J ends lost 0 bases and 0 bases respectively, with 11 bases between them. CDR1 is KGHSH, CDR2 LQKENI, per germline. CDR3 bases: TGTGCCAGCTCACCACCGGTAAGGGACATGAACACTGAAGCTTTCTTT. Protein: CASSPPVRDMNTEAFF.

This chain joins TRBV6-5 and TRBJ2-7, with a tentative D call TRBD1 (6 bases). Germline values: CDR1 MNHEY, CDR2 SVGAGI. CDR3 length equals 14 residues. The V end lost 5 bases, the J end lost 0 bases, and 11 bases lay between the germline ends. CDR3 amino acids: CASSIRDTSYEQYF. As DNA, the CDR3 is TGTGCCAGCAGTATCCGGGACACCTCCTACGAGCAGTACTTC.

J is TRBJ1-1 and V is TRBV4-3; D unresolved. Trimming took off 0 bases at V and 6 bases at J, with 11 bases between the two ends. The CDR3 runs to 14 residues. The germline CDR1 and CDR2 sequences are LGHNA and YSLEER. The CDR3 is CASSQDGVAAEAFF. The DNA of the CDR3 is TGCGCCAGCAGCCAAGATGGCGTGGCCGCTGAAGCTTTCTTT.

This chain joins TRBV6-6 and TRBJ1-1; TRBD1 is a possible D gene (5 bases). Germline lookup yields CDR1 MNHNY and CDR2 SVGAGI (reference sequence). The CDR3 is made up of 14 amino acids. V was pared by 8 bases and J by 0 bases, with 13 bases between. The CDR3 region has the DNA TGTGCCAGCCGGGGGGGGGAGATGAACACTGAAGCTTTCTTT. Translation gives CASRGGEMNTEAFF.

Only one count was recorded for this clone. This chain links TRBV5-4 with TRBJ1-2; possible D gene TRBD1, 6 bases. V lost 0 bases and J lost 7, with 25 bases in between. The CDR3 totals 18 residues. CDR1 and CDR2 from the germline V gene are SGHNT and YYREEE (reference sequence). CDR3 sequence reads: CASSLVGGAVGNRRGYTF. Written as DNA, the CDR3 is TGTGCCAGCAGCTTGGTGGGGGGCGCGGTAGGTAATCGGCGTGGCTACACCTTC.

V and J are TRBV19 and TRBJ1-2; D gene uncertain. Trimming stripped 5 bases from V and 6 bases from J, with 16 bases between. This CDR3 spans 14 amino acids. The germline V gene encodes CDR1 LNHDA and CDR2 SQIVND (reference sequence). CDR3 nucleotide sequence: TGTGCCAGTAGTGCCACGGGGAACCACCATGGCTACACCTTC. Its protein product is CASSATGNHHGYTF.

The genes are TRBV5-6 and TRBJ2-3; unclear D gene. The V and J ends lost 2 bases and 1 base respectively, with 14 bases between them. The CDR3 totals 16 residues. Germline V gene lookup returns CDR1 SGHDT and CDR2 YYEEEE. The CDR3 coding sequence is TGTGCCAGCAGCTTCACCCCCCGCGGTCGCACAGATACGCAGTATTTT. Protein product: CASSFTPRGRTDTQYF.

The J gene is TRBJ1-2, the V gene TRBV3-1 (or the pseudogene TRBV3-2); D gene uncertain. Germline lookup yields CDR1 LGHDT and CDR2 YNNKEL (reference sequence). V lost 1 base and J lost 1, with 4 bases in between. The CDR3 length is 13 residues. The CDR3 sequence: CASSQGGNYGYTF. CDR3 nucleotide sequence: TGTGCCAGCAGCCAAGGGGGTAACTATGGCTACACCTTC.

This sequence joins TRBV6-5 and TRBJ1-1, with a possible D match to TRBD1 (6 bases). The CDR3 has 16 amino acids. The V gene's germline CDR1 is MNHEY and CDR2 SVGAGI. The V and J ends lost 2 bases and 0 bases respectively, with 13 bases between them. Here the CDR3 reads CASSYRGGQMNTEAFF. The CDR3 DNA reads TGTGCCAGCAGTTACCGGGGCGGACAGATGAACACTGAAGCTTTCTTT.

The V and J genes are TRBV4-3 and TRBJ2-2, with 8 bases aligning to TRBD2. The germline CDR1 and CDR2 sequences are LGHNA and YSLEER. Trimming at V came to 4 bases and at J to 5 bases, leaving 6 bases not matched to a gene. The length of the CDR3 is 15 residues. This CDR3 reads CASSLQAGETGELFF. DNA of the CDR3: TGCGCCAGCAGCCTTCAAGCGGGAGAAACCGGGGAGCTGTTTTTT.

This clone has a single count. This chain uses TRBV19 with TRBJ2-2; 14 bases match TRBD2. Germline CDR1 and CDR2: LNHDA and SQIVND (reference sequence). Trimming took 4 bases from V and 4 from J; bases not matched to a gene: 11. The CDR3 spans 19 residues. The CDR3 protein is CASSKLRLAGGPGTGELFF. The CDR3 region has the DNA TGTGCCAGTAGTAAACTTAGACTAGCGGGAGGGCCTGGCACCGGGGAGCTGTTTTTT.

By share of the sample, this clone is medium-sized (0.01 to 0.1%). For the CDR3, the DNA is TGCGCCAGCAGCCAAGGGACAGGGGGGACTTATTCACCCCTCCACTTT. Amino acid sequence: CASSQGTGGTYSPLHF. V gene TRBV4-1 combines with J gene TRBJ1-6, with TRBD1 matching over 10 bases. This CDR3 spans 16 amino acids. With V trimmed by 1 base and J by 8 bases, 5 bases remained unmatched. The germline CDR1 and CDR2 sequences are MGHRA and YSYEKL.

The genes are TRBV19 and TRBJ2-1; 9 bases are a match to TRBD1. Germline CDR1 and CDR2: LNHDA and SQIVND (reference sequence). The V segment lost 5 bases and the J segment 2 bases; nucleotides outside the gene matches: 7. This CDR3 region has 16 residues. CDR3 nucleotide sequence: TGTGCCAGTAGTCCGGCCGGGACAGGGCCCTACAATGAGCAGTTCTTC. Protein product: CASSPAGTGPYNEQFF. Complete variable domain (other parts from reference TRBV19 and TRBJ2-1): DGGITQSPKYLFRKEGQNVTLSCEQNLNHDAMYWYRQDPGQGLRLIYYSQIVNDFQKGDIAEGYSVSREKKESFPLTVTSAQKNPTAFYLCASSPAGTGPYNEQFFGPGTRLTVL.

This chain connects TRBV6-5 to TRBJ1-2; a weak D match, TRBD1 (5 bases). Trimming removed 3 bases at V and 7 bases at J, with 12 bases between. CDR1 and CDR2 (germline): MNHEY, SVGAGI. The CDR3 is 13 amino acids. This CDR3 is CASSYGQGRGYTF. For the CDR3, the DNA is TGTGCCAGCAGTTATGGCCAGGGCCGTGGCTACACCTTC.

The genes are TRBV30 and TRBJ2-3; perhaps D is TRBD1 or TRBD2 (5 bases each). There are 16 residues in the CDR3. CDR1 is GTSNPN, CDR2 SVGIG, per germline (reference sequence). V was cut by 3 bases and J by 2 bases, with 18 bases left in between. DNA of the CDR3: TGTGCCTGGAGGATAGGTCGGGACCTGGACACAGATACGCAGTATTTT. Its protein is CAWRIGRDLDTDTQYF.